This T cell receptor (beta chain) was captured by sequencing in a study of T-cell reconstitution after alpha-beta-depleted transplantation in children. Study-level points and caveats: As was reported, about two months after transplant, alpha-beta T cells came from several hundred expanded graft clones. Most T-cell counts and diversity one year after the transplant came from T cells that were newly produced. The high TCRbeta diversity at day 60 in some patients came from surviving recipient T cells and thymic progenitors.

Notes on this clonotype: Antigen specificity is unknown.

Unique molecular identifiers were incorporated during preparation of the TCRbeta library. TCRdb used MiXCR to reprocess the PCR reads, holding one entry per CDR3 protein. The repertoire has about a million distinct CDR3 sequences, roughly 29% of them found once; the top ten carry 28%. This sequence was found in a boy under two years old who had a stem cell transplant for SCID, so the T cells may come from the graft donor. This material consisted of PBMCs, mostly from graft donor cells, taken 360 days after TCRalphabeta/CD19-depleted stem cell transplant.

The CDR3, as DNA: TGTGCCAGCAGCCACCCCCTGGCGGGCGGGGAGCTGTTTTTT. Translated: CASSHPLAGGELFF. This chain joins TRBV5-6 and TRBJ2-2, with D possibly matching TRBD2 (5 bases). Germline V gives CDR1 SGHDT, CDR2 YYEEEE. The CDR3 length is 14 residues. Trimming shortened V by 4 bases and J by 7 bases, and 14 bases separated the two germline ends. The variable domain in full, with the rest retrieved from reference TRBV5-6 and TRBJ2-2, is DAGVTQSPTHLIKTRGQQVTLRCSPKSGHDTVSWYQQALGQGPQFIFQYYEEEERQRGNFPDRFSGHQFPNYSSELNVNALLLGDSALYLCASSHPLAGGELFFGEGSRLTVL.